This TCR beta chain was retrieved from a study of T cells expressing NK-cell markers. For the study at large: Seven HCMV-seropositive donors and one seronegative donor made up the eight sequenced donors. The study, taken as a whole, reports: In a handful of donors, these clonotypes also led the CD3+CD56-NKG2C+ fraction.

The germline CDR1 and CDR2 sequences are MNHEY and SVGAGI. The CDR3 is 16 residues long. About this clonotype itself: Antigen specificity is unknown.

Libraries used 5'RACE template switching adding universal primer site and UMIs. Each CDR3 protein gets one entry in TCRdb, which reprocessed the 5' RACE reads and gives no DNA. Its table records 400,000 to 500,000 distinct CDR3 sequences. The sample was blood T cells: a sorted CD56 or NKG2C T cell subset, CD4+ or CD8+ T cells, or bulk PBMC T cells (not recorded which). The source of this sequence is a woman between 18 and 70 years old in good health. The chain is built from TRBV6-5 and TRBJ1-6; TCRdb designates TRBD1, a call that cannot be tested without DNA. This CDR3 reads CASSYSIRGNNSPLHF.